The rows below give T cell receptor beta chains drawn from one sample of a study of cytomegalovirus exposure and HLA in healthy donors. Clones were read by immunoSEQ multiplex PCR, and TCRdb kept only the in-frame ones, dropping some. Of 140,000 or so clones listed, 70% to 90% are singletons. Sequencing was done on a sample of PBMCs. These receptors came from a woman aged 40 to 50 in good health and CMV-seropositive. CDR3s leave out the opening cysteine and the closing phenylalanine or tryptophan. A D gene is named only where the DNA matches it firmly.

>12|TRBJ2-7|-|TRBV6-1
ASCVGVISYEQY
>13|TRBJ2-1|TRBD2|TRBV19
ASSISGRAYNEQF
>18|TRBJ1-6|-|TRBV21-1
ASSKTGTGGRETYNSPLH
>10|TRBJ1-1|-|TRBV12-5
ASGLSIGEAF
>12|TRBJ2-7|-|TRBV5-6
ASSPATNSYEQY
>12|TRBJ2-7|-|TRBV19
ASSRGTNDYEQY
>12|TRBJ1-2|-|TRBV27
ASSSGLGVDGYT
>11|TRBJ2-5|TRBD2|TRBV5-1
ASSREGGETQY
>16|TRBJ1-1|-|TRBV4-2
ASSQDKEQPWMNTEAF
>14|TRBJ2-3|-|TRBV4-3
ASSQVAASNTDTQY
>10|TRBJ2-3|TRBD2|TRBV28
ASSRGGDTQY
>13|TRBJ1-2|TRBD1|TRBV2
ASSRRDRSGVGYT
>12|TRBJ1-2|TRBD1|TRBV6-5
ASSFRTGDYGYT
>13|TRBJ2-2|-|TRBV9
ASSVGDRVTGELF
>13|TRBJ2-5|TRBD1|TRBV7-9
ASSWTGFGQETQY
>14|TRBJ1-6|-|TRBV7-9
SSSFTRGRSVAPLH
>15|TRBJ2-7|-|TRBV11-2
ASSPSSNPLGAVEQY
>13|TRBJ2-3|TRBD2|TRBV5-6
ASSRKTSATDTQY
>13|TRBJ2-3|TRBD1|TRBV5-1
ASSLGDRDADTQY
>13|TRBJ2-5|TRBD1|TRBV5-6
ASSQGQGEWKTQY
>12|TRBJ2-7|-|TRBV18
ASSPSARVFEQY
>11|TRBJ1-5|-|TRBV7-9
ASSLGGHQPQH
>12|TRBJ1-3|-|TRBV30
AWSVGGVVNTIY
>12|TRBJ1-1|-|TRBV6-5
ASSSQGLQTEAF
>10|TRBJ1-4|-|TRBV28
ASGPRNEKLF
>13|TRBJ2-1|TRBD1|TRBV19
ASSYDRGLYNEQF